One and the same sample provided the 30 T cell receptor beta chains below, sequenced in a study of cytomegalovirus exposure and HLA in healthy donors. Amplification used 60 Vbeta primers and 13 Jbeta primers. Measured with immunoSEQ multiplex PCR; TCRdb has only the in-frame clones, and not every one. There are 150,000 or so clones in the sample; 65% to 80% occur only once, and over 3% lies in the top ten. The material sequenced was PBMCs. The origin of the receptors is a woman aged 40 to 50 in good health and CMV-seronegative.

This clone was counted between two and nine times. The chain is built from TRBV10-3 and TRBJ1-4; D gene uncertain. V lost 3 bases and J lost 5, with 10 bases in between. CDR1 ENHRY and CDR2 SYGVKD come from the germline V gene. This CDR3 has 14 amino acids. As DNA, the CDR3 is TGTGCCATCAGTGAAGCGGAAATGAATGAAAAACTGTTTTTT. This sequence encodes CAISEAEMNEKLFF.

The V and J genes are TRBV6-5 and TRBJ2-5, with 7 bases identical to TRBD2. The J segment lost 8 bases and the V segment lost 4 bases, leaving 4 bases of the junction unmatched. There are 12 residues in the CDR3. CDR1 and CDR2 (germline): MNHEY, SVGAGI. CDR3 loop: CASSFRGETQYF. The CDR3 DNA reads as TGTGCCAGCAGTTTCCGGGGGGAAACCCAGTACTTC.

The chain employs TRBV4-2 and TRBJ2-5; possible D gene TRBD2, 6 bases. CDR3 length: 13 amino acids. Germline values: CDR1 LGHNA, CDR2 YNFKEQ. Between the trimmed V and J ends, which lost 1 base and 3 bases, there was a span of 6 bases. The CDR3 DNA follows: TGTGCCAGCAGCCAAGGACTAGAAGAGACCCAGTACTTC. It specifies CASSQGLEETQYF.

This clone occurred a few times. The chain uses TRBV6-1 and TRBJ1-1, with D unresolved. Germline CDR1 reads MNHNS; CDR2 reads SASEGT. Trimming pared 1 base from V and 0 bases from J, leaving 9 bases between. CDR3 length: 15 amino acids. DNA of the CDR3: TGTGCCAGCAGTGAAGGGTTGTACATGAACACTGAAGCTTTCTTT. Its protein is CASSEGLYMNTEAFF.

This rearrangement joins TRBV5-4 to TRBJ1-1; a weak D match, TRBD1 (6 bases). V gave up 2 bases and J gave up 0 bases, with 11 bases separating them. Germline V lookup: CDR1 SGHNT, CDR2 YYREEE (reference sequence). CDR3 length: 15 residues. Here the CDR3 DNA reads TGTGCCAGCAGCTTACAGGGAGTACTGAACACTGAAGCTTTCTTT. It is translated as CASSLQGVLNTEAFF. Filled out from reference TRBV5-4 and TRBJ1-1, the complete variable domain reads ETGVTQSPTHLIKTRGQQVTLRCSSQSGHNTVSWYQQALGQGPQFIFQYYREEENGRGNFPPRFSGLQFPNYSSELNVNALELDDSALYLCASSLQGVLNTEAFFGQGTRLTVV.

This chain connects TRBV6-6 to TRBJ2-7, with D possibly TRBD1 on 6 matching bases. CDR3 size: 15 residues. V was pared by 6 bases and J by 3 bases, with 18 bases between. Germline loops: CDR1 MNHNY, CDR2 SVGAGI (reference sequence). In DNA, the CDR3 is TGTGCCAGCAGCACCAGCCGGACAGCAAACTACGAGCAGTACTTC. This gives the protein CASSTSRTANYEQYF.

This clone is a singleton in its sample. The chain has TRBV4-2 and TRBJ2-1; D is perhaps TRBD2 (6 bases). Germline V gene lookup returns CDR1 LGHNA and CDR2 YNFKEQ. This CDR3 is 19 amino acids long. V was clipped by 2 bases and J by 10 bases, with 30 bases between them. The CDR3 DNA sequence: TGTGCCAGCAGCCAAACCCCCCTTTCGACGCGCGGGGCCCTTGGGGAGCAGTTCTTC. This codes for CASSQTPLSTRGALGEQFF.

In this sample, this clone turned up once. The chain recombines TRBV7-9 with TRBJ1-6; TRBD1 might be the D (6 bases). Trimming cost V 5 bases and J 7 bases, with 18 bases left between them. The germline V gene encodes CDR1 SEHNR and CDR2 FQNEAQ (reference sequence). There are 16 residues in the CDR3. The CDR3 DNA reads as TGTGCCAGCAGCCCCGCCTTACAGGGTTGGAATTCACCCCTCCACTTT. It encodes CASSPALQGWNSPLHF.

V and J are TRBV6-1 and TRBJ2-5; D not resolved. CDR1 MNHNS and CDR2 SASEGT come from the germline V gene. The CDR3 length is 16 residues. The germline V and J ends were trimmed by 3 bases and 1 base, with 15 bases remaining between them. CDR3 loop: CASSEGGTVLQETQYF. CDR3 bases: TGTGCCAGCAGTGAGGGTGGAACAGTACTCCAAGAGACCCAGTACTTC.

CDR3 sequence: CASSERGYNEQFF. In DNA, the CDR3 is TGCGCCAGCAGTGAGCGGGGCTACAATGAGCAGTTCTTC. The genes are TRBV5-1 and TRBJ2-1, with 7 bases fitting TRBD2. The trim removed 5 bases at V and 3 bases at J, leaving 2 bases unmatched. Germline V lookup: CDR1 SGHRS, CDR2 YFSETQ. The CDR3 is made up of 13 amino acids.

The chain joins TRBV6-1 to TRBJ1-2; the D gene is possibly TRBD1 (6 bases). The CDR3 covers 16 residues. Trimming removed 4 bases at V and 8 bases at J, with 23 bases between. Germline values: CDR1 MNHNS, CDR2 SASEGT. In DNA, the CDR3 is TGTGCCAGCAGTGGGCCCCGCAGGGGCGGTTTCAGCGGCTACACCTTC. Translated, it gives CASSGPRRGGFSGYTF.

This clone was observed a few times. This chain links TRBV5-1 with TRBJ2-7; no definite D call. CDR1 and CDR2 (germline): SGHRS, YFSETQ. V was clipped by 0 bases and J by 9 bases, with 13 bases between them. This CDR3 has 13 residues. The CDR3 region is CASSLAGLVGQYF. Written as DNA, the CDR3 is TGCGCCAGCAGCTTGGCCGGTCTCGTTGGGCAGTACTTC.

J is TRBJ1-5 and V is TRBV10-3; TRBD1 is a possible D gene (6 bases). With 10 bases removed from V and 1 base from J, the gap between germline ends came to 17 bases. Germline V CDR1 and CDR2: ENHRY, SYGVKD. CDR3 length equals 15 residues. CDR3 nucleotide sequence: TGTGCCACCACCGGGACAATTTACAGCAATCAGCCCCAGCATTTT. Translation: CATTGTIYSNQPQHF.

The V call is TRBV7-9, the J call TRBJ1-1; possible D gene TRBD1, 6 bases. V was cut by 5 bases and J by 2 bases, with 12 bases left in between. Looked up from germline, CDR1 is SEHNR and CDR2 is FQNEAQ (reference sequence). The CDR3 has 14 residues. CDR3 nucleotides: TGTGCCAGCAGCGCCCGACAGGTTAACACTGAAGCTTTCTTT. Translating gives CASSARQVNTEAFF.

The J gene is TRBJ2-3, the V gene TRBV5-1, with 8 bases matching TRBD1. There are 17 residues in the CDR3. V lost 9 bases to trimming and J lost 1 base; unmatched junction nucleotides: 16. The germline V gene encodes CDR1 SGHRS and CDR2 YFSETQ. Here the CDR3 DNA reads TGCGCCACCACCGAATCAGGGGGCGTGTGGGGCACAGATACGCAGTATTTT. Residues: CATTESGGVWGTDTQYF. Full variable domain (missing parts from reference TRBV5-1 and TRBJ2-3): KAGVTQTPRYLIKTRGQQVTLSCSPISGHRSVSWYQQTPGQGLQFLFEYFSETQRNKGNFPGRFSGRQFSNSRSEMNVSTLELGDSALYLCATTESGGVWGTDTQYFGPGTRLTVL.

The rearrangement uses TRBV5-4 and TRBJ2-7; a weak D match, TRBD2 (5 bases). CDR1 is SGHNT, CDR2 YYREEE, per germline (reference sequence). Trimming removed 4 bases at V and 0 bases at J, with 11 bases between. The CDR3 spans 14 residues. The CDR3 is CASSTPGSSYEQYF. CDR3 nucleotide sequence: TGTGCCAGCAGCACCCCGGGGAGCTCCTACGAGCAGTACTTC.

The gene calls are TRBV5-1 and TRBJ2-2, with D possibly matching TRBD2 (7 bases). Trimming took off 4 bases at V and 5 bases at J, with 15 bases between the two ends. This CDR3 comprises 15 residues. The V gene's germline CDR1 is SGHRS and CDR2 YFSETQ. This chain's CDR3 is CASSREGGRTGELFF. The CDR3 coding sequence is TGCGCCAGCAGCCGAGAGGGGGGGAGAACCGGGGAGCTGTTTTTT. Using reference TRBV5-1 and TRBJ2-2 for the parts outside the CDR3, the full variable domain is KAGVTQTPRYLIKTRGQQVTLSCSPISGHRSVSWYQQTPGQGLQFLFEYFSETQRNKGNFPGRFSGRQFSNSRSEMNVSTLELGDSALYLCASSREGGRTGELFFGEGSRLTVL.

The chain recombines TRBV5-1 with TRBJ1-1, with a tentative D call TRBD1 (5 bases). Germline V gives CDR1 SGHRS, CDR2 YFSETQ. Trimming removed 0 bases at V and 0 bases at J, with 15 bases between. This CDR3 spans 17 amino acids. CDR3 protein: CASSLVETGFLNTEAFF. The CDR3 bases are TGCGCCAGCAGCTTGGTGGAAACAGGCTTCTTGAACACTGAAGCTTTCTTT.

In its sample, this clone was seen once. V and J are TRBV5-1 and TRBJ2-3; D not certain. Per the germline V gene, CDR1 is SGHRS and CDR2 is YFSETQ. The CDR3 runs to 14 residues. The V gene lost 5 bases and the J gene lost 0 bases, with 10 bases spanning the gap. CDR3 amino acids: CASRISISTDTQYF. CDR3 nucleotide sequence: TGCGCCAGCAGAATTTCCATTAGCACAGATACGCAGTATTTT.

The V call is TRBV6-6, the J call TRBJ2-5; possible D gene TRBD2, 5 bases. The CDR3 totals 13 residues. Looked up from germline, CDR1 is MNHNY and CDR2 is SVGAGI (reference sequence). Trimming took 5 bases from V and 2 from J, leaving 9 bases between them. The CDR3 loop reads CASSRTGQETQYF. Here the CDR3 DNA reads TGTGCCAGCAGTAGGACTGGACAAGAGACCCAGTACTTC.

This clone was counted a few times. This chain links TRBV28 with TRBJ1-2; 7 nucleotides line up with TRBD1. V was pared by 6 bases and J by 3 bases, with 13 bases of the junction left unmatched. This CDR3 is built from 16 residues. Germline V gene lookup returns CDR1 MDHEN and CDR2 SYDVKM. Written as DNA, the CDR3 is TGTGCCAGCAGCCAATCGGGACAGAAAAGGGACTATGGCTACACCTTC. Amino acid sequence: CASSQSGQKRDYGYTF.

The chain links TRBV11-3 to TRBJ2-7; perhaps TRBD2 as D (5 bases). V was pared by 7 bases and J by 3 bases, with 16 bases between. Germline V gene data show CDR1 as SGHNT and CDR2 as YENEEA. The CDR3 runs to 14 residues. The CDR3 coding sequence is TGTGCCAGCACCCTATCGACGGGAAACTACGAGCAGTACTTC. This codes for CASTLSTGNYEQYF. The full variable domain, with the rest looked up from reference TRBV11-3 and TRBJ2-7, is EAGVVQSPRYKIIEKKQPVAFWCNPISGHNTLYWYLQNLGQGPELLIRYENEEAVDDSQLPKDRFSAERLKGVDSTLKIQPAELGDSAVYLCASTLSTGNYEQYFGPGTRLTVT.

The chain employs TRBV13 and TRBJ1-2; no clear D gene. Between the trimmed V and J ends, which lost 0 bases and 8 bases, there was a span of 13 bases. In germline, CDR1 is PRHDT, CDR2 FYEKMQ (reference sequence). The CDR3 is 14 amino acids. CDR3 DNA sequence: TGTGCCAGCAGCTTAGGGAGAGTGACTATAGGCTACACCTTC. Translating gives CASSLGRVTIGYTF. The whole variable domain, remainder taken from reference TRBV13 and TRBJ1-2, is AAGVIQSPRHLIKEKRETATLKCYPIPRHDTVYWYQQGPGQDPQFLISFYEKMQSDKGSIPDRFSAQQFSDYHSELNMSSLELGDSALYFCASSLGRVTIGYTFGSGTRLTVV.

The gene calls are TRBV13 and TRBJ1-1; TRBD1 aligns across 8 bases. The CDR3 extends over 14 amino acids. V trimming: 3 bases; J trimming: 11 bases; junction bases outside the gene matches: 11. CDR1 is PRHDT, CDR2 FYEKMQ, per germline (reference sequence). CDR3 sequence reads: CASSFETGVLEAFF. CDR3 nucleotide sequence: TGTGCCAGCAGCTTCGAGACAGGGGTCCTTGAGGCTTTCTTT.

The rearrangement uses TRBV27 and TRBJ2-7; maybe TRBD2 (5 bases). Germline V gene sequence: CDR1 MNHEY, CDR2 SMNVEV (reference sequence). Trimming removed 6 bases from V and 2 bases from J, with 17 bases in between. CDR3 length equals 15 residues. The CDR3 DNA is TGTGCCAGCAGCCCCCCGGGGTCTCGCGCCTACGAGCAGTACTTC. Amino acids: CASSPPGSRAYEQYF.

The CDR3 sequence is CASGIRDEQFF. The CDR3 DNA sequence: TGTGCCAGCGGTATACGAGATGAGCAGTTCTTC. This rearrangement joins TRBV28 to TRBJ2-1; D is unclear. V dropped 8 bases and J dropped 8 bases, with 10 bases sitting between them. CDR3 size: 11 residues. Per the germline V gene, CDR1 is MDHEN and CDR2 is SYDVKM.

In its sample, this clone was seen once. CDR3 loop: CASSKVSSGSTGDTQYF. As DNA, the CDR3 is TGTGCCAGCAGCAAAGTGTCTAGCGGGAGTACCGGAGATACGCAGTATTTT. The rearrangement joins TRBV21-1 to TRBJ2-3; the D call of TRBD2 is as the table states it, not checked on the DNA. TRBV21-1 is termed a pseudogene. The CDR3 consists of 17 residues.

The DNA of the CDR3 is TGCGCCAGCAGCTTGGCTAGCGGAGATTCGTACAATGAGCAGTTCTTC. Protein sequence: CASSLASGDSYNEQFF. This chain uses TRBV5-1 with TRBJ2-1, with 7 bases lining up with TRBD2. The germline V gene encodes CDR1 SGHRS and CDR2 YFSETQ. The CDR3 is 16 amino acids. V lost 0 bases to trimming and J lost 4 bases; unmatched junction nucleotides: 7. The full variable domain, with the rest looked up from reference TRBV5-1 and TRBJ2-1, is KAGVTQTPRYLIKTRGQQVTLSCSPISGHRSVSWYQQTPGQGLQFLFEYFSETQRNKGNFPGRFSGRQFSNSRSEMNVSTLELGDSALYLCASSLASGDSYNEQFFGPGTRLTVL.

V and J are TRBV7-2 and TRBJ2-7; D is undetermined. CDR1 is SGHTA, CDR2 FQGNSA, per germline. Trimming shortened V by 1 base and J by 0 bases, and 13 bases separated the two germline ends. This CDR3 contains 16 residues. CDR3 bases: TGTGCCAGCAGCTTAGGAACCCGGGTCAGCTCCTACGAGCAGTACTTC. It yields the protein CASSLGTRVSSYEQYF.

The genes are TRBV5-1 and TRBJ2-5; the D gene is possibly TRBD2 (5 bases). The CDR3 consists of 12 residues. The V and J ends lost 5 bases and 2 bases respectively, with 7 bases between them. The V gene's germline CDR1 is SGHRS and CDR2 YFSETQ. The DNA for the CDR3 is TGCGCCAGCAGAGCGGTTCAAGAGACCCAGTACTTC. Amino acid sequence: CASRAVQETQYF.